The 30 T cell receptor beta chains reported below all come from one sample, sequenced in a study of shared clonotypes between healthy human individuals (dated by TCRdb to 2018 to 2021). Library preparation was by the immunoSEQ multiplex PCR assay. Not all clones reach the TCRdb copy of this immuneACCESS table, which keeps in-frame sequences only. Checked studies attribute under half of the gap to unresolved V genes and leave the rest unexplained. The sample yields roughly 1,600,000 clones; about 98.5% were counted once. The ten largest clones capture about 0.35% of the sample. Sequenced input: naive CD4+ T cells sorted from blood. The cell subset or site label here, explained by the study, means: CD45RA+ positively selected. The receptors originated from a man between 25 and 39 years old in good health.

The rearrangement joins TRBV29-1 to TRBJ1-4; D perhaps matches TRBD1 (6 bases). Germline V gene lookup returns CDR1 SQVTM and CDR2 ANQGSEA. The CDR3 is made up of 13 amino acids. Between the trimmed V and J ends, which lost 5 bases and 8 bases, there was a span of 15 bases. The CDR3 spells CSVNQGMGEKLFF. Written as DNA, the CDR3 is TGCAGCGTTAACCAGGGGATGGGGGAAAAACTGTTTTTT.

The chain couples TRBV18 to TRBJ1-1, with unresolved D. The V end lost 2 bases, the J end lost 2 bases, and 18 bases lay between the germline ends. From germline, CDR1 is KGHSH and CDR2 LQKENI. The CDR3 runs to 17 residues. CDR3 DNA: TGTGCCAGCTCACCAGGGTACCAAAAAAACTTTAACACTGAAGCTTTCTTT. It yields the protein CASSPGYQKNFNTEAFF.

J is TRBJ2-7 and V is TRBV5-1; 9 bases align to TRBD2. The CDR3 has 14 amino acids. Germline trimming cut 7 bases from V and 6 bases from J; bases unmatched to any gene: 11. Germline CDR1 is SGHRS and CDR2 is YFSETQ. As DNA, the CDR3 is TGCGCCAGCGCCGGGACTAGCCGAGAATCCGAGCAGTACTTC. This codes for CASAGTSRESEQYF.

This chain connects TRBV18 to TRBJ1-1; TRBD1 aligns across 9 bases. CDR1 and CDR2 (germline): KGHSH, LQKENI. V lost 6 bases and J lost 4; bases outside the gene matches: 9. The CDR3 is 15 amino acids. The CDR3 here is CASSRDRVSSTEAFF. CDR3 bases: TGTGCCAGCTCTCGGGACAGGGTGTCAAGCACTGAAGCTTTCTTT.

A word on this clone: Different DNA sequences within this sample yield the same CDR3. The genes are TRBV6-5 and TRBJ1-1, with D perhaps matching TRBD1 (5 bases). This CDR3 spans 13 amino acids. Germline CDR1 and CDR2: MNHEY and SVGAGI. Trimming removed 0 bases from V and 6 bases from J, with 8 bases in between. The CDR3 DNA sequence: TGTGCCAGCAGTTACTCAACAGGCTCTGAAGCTTTCTTT. Protein product: CASSYSTGSEAFF.

This clone was recorded once. The chain employs TRBV7-8 and TRBJ2-7, with no clear D. The ends were cut back, 3 bases at V and 4 bases at J, with 16 bases in the middle. This CDR3 contains 15 residues. Germline loops: CDR1 SGHVS, CDR2 FQNEAQ. For the CDR3, the DNA is TGTGCCAGCAGCTTTGGACCTACCGGAGCTTACGAGCAGTACTTC. As protein: CASSFGPTGAYEQYF.

CDR3 nucleotides: TGCAGCGTTGAAGGTGCCCCTATAGGAGGCTATGGCTACACCTTC. Translation: CSVEGAPIGGYGYTF. The V call is TRBV29-1, the J call TRBJ1-2; D remains ambiguous. Trimming removed 1 base from V and 4 bases from J, with 16 bases in between. Germline loops: CDR1 SQVTM, CDR2 ANQGSEA. The CDR3 spans 15 residues.

This chain joins TRBV2 and TRBJ2-3; no reliable D call. Germline CDR1 is SNHLY and CDR2 is FYNNEI. There are 10 residues in the CDR3. V gave up 6 bases and J gave up 9 bases, with 7 bases separating them. CDR3 sequence: CASRYQTQYF. CDR3 nucleotides: TGTGCCAGCAGATACCAAACGCAGTATTTT.

Turning to this clone: The junction shows a germline mismatch at one end, possibly a read error. The rearrangement joins TRBV30 to TRBJ2-1; TRBD2 is a possible D gene (5 bases). Per the germline V gene, CDR1 is GTSNPN and CDR2 is SVGIG (reference sequence). The CDR3 consists of 15 residues. CDR3 sequence: CAWSVTRISSNEQFF. The CDR3 DNA reads as TGTGCCTGGAGCGTAACTAGAATCTCCTCCAATGAGCAGTTCTTC.

This chain connects TRBV4-1 to TRBJ2-3, with D possibly being TRBD1 (6 bases). The germline gives CDR1 MGHRA, CDR2 YSYEKL. Trimming removed 0 bases at V and 7 bases at J, with 17 bases between. The CDR3 runs to 16 residues. CDR3 DNA sequence: TGCGCCAGCAGCCAAGACGTTCAGGCAGGGGACCATACGCAGTATTTT. Amino acid sequence: CASSQDVQAGDHTQYF.

V gene TRBV5-6 combines with J gene TRBJ2-1; 12 bases line up with TRBD2. V was clipped by 5 bases and J by 5 bases; unmatched bases: 8. Germline assignment: CDR1 SGHDT and CDR2 YYEEEE. The CDR3 spans 16 residues. The CDR3 coding sequence is TGTGCCAGCAGTCTCCTAGCGGGAGGGCCCCACAATGAGCAGTTCTTC. Amino acids: CASSLLAGGPHNEQFF.

This chain connects TRBV11-3 to TRBJ2-1; D not certain. The CDR3 sequence is 17 residues long. V was shortened by 1 base and J by 0 bases, with 13 bases between the two germline ends. Per the germline V gene, CDR1 is SGHNT and CDR2 is YENEEA. CDR3 DNA: TGTGCCAGCAGCTTAGGGTCTGGTCCCGCCTCCTACAATGAGCAGTTCTTC. Translated, it gives CASSLGSGPASYNEQFF. The variable domain in full, completed from reference TRBV11-3 and TRBJ2-1, reads EAGVVQSPRYKIIEKKQPVAFWCNPISGHNTLYWYLQNLGQGPELLIRYENEEAVDDSQLPKDRFSAERLKGVDSTLKIQPAELGDSAVYLCASSLGSGPASYNEQFFGPGTRLTVL.

V usage is TRBV4-1 and J usage is TRBJ2-7; D not resolved. Deletions cut 0 bases from V and 6 bases from J, with 15 bases between. The CDR3 sequence is 15 residues long. Germline CDR1 MGHRA, CDR2 YSYEKL. CDR3 in DNA: TGCGCCAGCAGCCAAGAAGGGCCGGGTAAGTCCGAGCAGTACTTC. As protein: CASSQEGPGKSEQYF.

The chain recombines TRBV27 with TRBJ2-1; 9 positions agree with TRBD2. Germline CDR1 MNHEY, CDR2 SMNVEV (reference sequence). The CDR3 is 15 residues long. J gave up 6 bases and V 0 bases, and 3 bases lay outside the gene matches. The DNA of the CDR3 is TGTGCCAGCAGTTTATCAGGGACTAGCCTCAATGAGCAGTTCTTC. It specifies CASSLSGTSLNEQFF.

The genes are TRBV28 and TRBJ2-2; D remains ambiguous. The CDR3 loop spans 16 amino acids. V was shortened by 1 base and J by 0 bases, with 9 bases between the two germline ends. Looked up from germline, CDR1 is MDHEN and CDR2 is SYDVKM. The chain's CDR3 is CASSLYGPANTGELFF. The DNA for the CDR3 is TGTGCCAGCAGTTTATACGGTCCCGCGAACACCGGGGAGCTGTTTTTT.

Turning to this clone: The sample holds other DNA sequences that translate to the same CDR3. The chain has TRBV28 and TRBJ2-4; D possibly corresponds to TRBD2 (6 bases). Germline V gene sequence: CDR1 MDHEN, CDR2 SYDVKM. This CDR3 has 14 amino acids. The germline V and J ends were trimmed by 6 bases and 0 bases, with 9 bases remaining between them. For the CDR3, the DNA is TGTGCCAGCAGGGCGGGACTAGCCAAAAACATTCAGTACTTC. Its protein is CASRAGLAKNIQYF.

The chain recombines TRBV7-2 with TRBJ2-1; 7 positions match TRBD2. The V and J ends lost 1 base and 0 bases, in that order; junction bases with no gene match: 3. Germline CDR1 and CDR2: SGHTA and FQGNSA. The CDR3 totals 16 residues. CDR3 nucleotide sequence: TGTGCCAGCAGCTTAGGGCTAGCGGCCTCCTACAATGAGCAGTTCTTC. This codes for CASSLGLAASYNEQFF.

The chain links TRBV5-1 to TRBJ2-7, with 9 bases that match TRBD2. V shed 4 bases, J shed 6 bases, and the junction held 8 bases outside the gene matches. This CDR3 spans 14 amino acids. Germline CDR1 SGHRS, CDR2 YFSETQ. The CDR3 DNA reads TGCGCCAGCAGCCAATCTAGCGGGACTCTCGAGCAGTACTTC. This codes for CASSQSSGTLEQYF.

V usage is TRBV4-3 and J usage is TRBJ2-1; 9 bases fit TRBD2. This CDR3 has 15 residues. After removal of 1 base from V and 9 bases from J, the junction contained 7 bases not matched to a gene. Germline values: CDR1 LGHNA, CDR2 YSLEER. CDR3 nucleotide sequence: TGCGCCAGCAGCCAAGGTGCTAGCGGGACGGGTGAGCAGTTCTTC. Encoded protein: CASSQGASGTGEQFF.

The CDR3 loop reads CASTKRTGGREKLFF. CDR3 bases: TGTGCCAGCACAAAGCGGACAGGGGGTCGGGAAAAACTGTTTTTT. The chain employs TRBV27 and TRBJ1-4; TRBD1 aligns across 10 bases. This CDR3 has 15 residues. Trimming cost V 7 bases and J 8 bases; bases outside gene matches: 10. Per the germline V gene, CDR1 is MNHEY and CDR2 is SMNVEV (reference sequence). The full variable domain, its missing parts supplied by reference TRBV27 and TRBJ1-4, is EAQVTQNPRYLITVTGKKLTVTCSQNMNHEYMSWYRQDPGLGLRQIYYSMNVEVTDKGDVPEGYKVSRKEKRNFPLILESPSPNQTSLYFCASTKRTGGREKLFFGSGTQLSVL.

This chain connects TRBV4-3 to TRBJ2-7, with 8 bases identical to TRBD2. V was pared by 0 bases and J by 3 bases, with 4 bases of the junction left unmatched. CDR1 and CDR2 (germline): LGHNA, YSLEER. This CDR3 has 15 amino acids. The CDR3 here is CASSQDRGGHYEQYF. Written as DNA, the CDR3 is TGCGCCAGCAGCCAAGATCGGGGGGGGCACTACGAGCAGTACTTC.

V gene TRBV15 combines with J gene TRBJ2-7; D gene unclear. The germline V and J ends were trimmed by 0 bases and 5 bases, with 5 bases remaining between them. CDR3 length equals 12 residues. CDR1 LNHNV and CDR2 YYDKDF come from the germline V gene (reference sequence). CDR3 region: CATSRDLDEQYF. The CDR3 region has the DNA TGTGCCACCAGCAGAGATTTGGACGAGCAGTACTTC. The full variable domain, its missing parts supplied by reference TRBV15 and TRBJ2-7, is DAMVIQNPRYQVTQFGKPVTLSCSQTLNHNVMYWYQQKSSQAPKLLFHYYDKDFNNEADTPDNFQSRRPNTSFCFLDIRSPGLGDTAMYLCATSRDLDEQYFGPGTRLTVT.

This chain links TRBV4-2 with TRBJ2-7; D perhaps matches TRBD2 (7 bases). The CDR3 loop spans 15 amino acids. Germline V gene data show CDR1 as LGHNA and CDR2 as YNFKEQ. The ends were cut back, 2 bases at V and 2 bases at J, with 13 bases in the middle. The CDR3 DNA sequence: TGTGCCAGCAGCCAACCGGGGGGCTCGGCCTACGAGCAGTACTTC. Amino acid sequence: CASSQPGGSAYEQYF.

The J gene is TRBJ2-1, the V gene TRBV14; no clear D. With 2 bases removed from V and 9 bases from J, the gap between germline ends came to 11 bases. Germline V CDR1 and CDR2: SGHDN, FVKESK. This CDR3 has 13 amino acids. CDR3 sequence (DNA): TGTGCCAGCAGCCAATCGGTTCGTAGTGAGCAGTTCTTC. Encoded protein: CASSQSVRSEQFF.

The rearrangement uses TRBV2 and TRBJ2-1; 7 bases align to TRBD2. The length of the CDR3 is 14 residues. J gave up 5 bases and V 9 bases, and 10 bases lay outside the gene matches. Germline V lookup: CDR1 SNHLY, CDR2 FYNNEI. The CDR3 region has the DNA TGTGCCAGGAGAACTAGCGCAAGGAACAATGAGCAGTTCTTC. Amino acids: CARRTSARNNEQFF.

This chain connects TRBV30 to TRBJ1-1; D is unresolved. Germline V lookup: CDR1 GTSNPN, CDR2 SVGIG (reference sequence). V lost 2 bases to trimming and J lost 5 bases, with 12 bases between them. This CDR3 has 13 amino acids. The CDR3 sequence: CAWSSLWVTEAFF. The CDR3, as DNA: TGTGCCTGGAGTTCACTTTGGGTTACTGAAGCTTTCTTT. The complete variable domain, with remaining parts taken from reference TRBV30 and TRBJ1-1, reads SQTIHQWPATLVQPVGSPLSLECTVEGTSNPNLYWYRQAAGRGLQLLFYSVGIGQISSEVPQNLSASRPQDRQFILSSKKLLLSDSGFYLCAWSSLWVTEAFFGQGTRLTVV.

The J gene is TRBJ1-5, the V gene TRBV15; weak D call: TRBD1 (6 bases). Deletions cut 8 bases from V and 5 bases from J, with 13 bases between. Germline CDR1 and CDR2: LNHNV and YYDKDF (reference sequence). The CDR3 is 13 amino acids. This CDR3 reads CATALTGHQPQHF. DNA for the CDR3: TGTGCCACCGCGTTAACAGGGCATCAGCCCCAGCATTTT.

The V call is TRBV28, the J call TRBJ1-1; tentative D call: TRBD1 (6 bases). Germline V CDR1 and CDR2: MDHEN, SYDVKM. CDR3 length: 15 residues. V lost 7 bases, J lost 2 bases, and 17 bases lay in between. The CDR3 loop is CASTLEAGTNTEAFF. The CDR3 DNA sequence: TGTGCCAGCACCTTAGAGGCAGGGACAAACACTGAAGCTTTCTTT.

The chain uses TRBV2 and TRBJ2-1; D not resolved. This CDR3 comprises 13 residues. V lost 3 bases and J lost 3, with 6 bases in between. CDR1 SNHLY and CDR2 FYNNEI come from the germline V gene. The CDR3 DNA sequence: TGTGCCAGCAGTGACTCGGTCTACAATGAGCAGTTCTTC. Its protein product is CASSDSVYNEQFF.

The chain carries TRBV18 and TRBJ1-4; possibly TRBD1 for D (6 bases). The V end lost 1 base, the J end lost 8 bases, and 17 bases lay between the germline ends. Germline V gene data show CDR1 as KGHSH and CDR2 as LQKENI. The CDR3 sequence is 16 residues long. The CDR3 reads CASSPLPGTDREKLFF. The CDR3 coding sequence is TGTGCCAGCTCACCACTTCCAGGCACGGACAGAGAAAAACTGTTTTTT.